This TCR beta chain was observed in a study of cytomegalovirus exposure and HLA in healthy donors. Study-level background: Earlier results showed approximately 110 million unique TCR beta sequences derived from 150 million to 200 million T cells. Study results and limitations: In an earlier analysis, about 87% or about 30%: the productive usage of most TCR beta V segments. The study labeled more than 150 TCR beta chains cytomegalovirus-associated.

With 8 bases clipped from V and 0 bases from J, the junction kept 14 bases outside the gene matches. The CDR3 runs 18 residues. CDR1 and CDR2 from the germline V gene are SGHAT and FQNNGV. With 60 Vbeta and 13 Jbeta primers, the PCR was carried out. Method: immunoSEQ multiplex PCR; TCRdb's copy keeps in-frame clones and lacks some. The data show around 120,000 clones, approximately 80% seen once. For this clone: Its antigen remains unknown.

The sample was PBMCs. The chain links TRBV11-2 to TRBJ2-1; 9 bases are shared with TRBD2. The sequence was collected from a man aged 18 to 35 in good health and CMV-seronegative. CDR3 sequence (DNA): TGTGCCAGCCTGGACCGGGCGGGGGGGCCGAGCTCCTACAATGAGCAGTTCTTC. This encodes CASLDRAGGPSSYNEQFF.